This is a list of T cell receptor beta chains from one sample in a study of human T cells and chemical hapten exposure. TCRdb reprocessed the RACE reads via MiXCR and lists one record per CDR3 protein. The sample records 250,000 to 300,000 distinct CDR3 sequences, over 7.5% being singletons. The sample consisted of whole blood, taken in connection with sensitization to the hapten diphenylcyclopropenone (DPC). Source of these receptors: a man between 18 and 35 years old with alopecia areata. Some clones in this sample may be carry-over from other donors' samples. Both conserved end residues are part of each CDR3. D genes are given only for firm matches. Clone size is stated in some rows and not others, as once, few, many or a class when expanded.

V	J	D	size	DNA	CDR3
TRBV9	TRBJ1-1	-	few	TGTGCCAGCAGCGTAGCAAGCACCGTCACTGAAGCTTTCTTT	CASSVASTVTEAFF
TRBV7-3	TRBJ1-3	-	few	TGTGCCAGCAGCTTAAACGTGGATAGCTCTGGAAACACCATATATTTT	CASSLNVDSSGNTIYF
TRBV12-3/TRBV12-4	TRBJ2-7	-	-	TGTGCCAGCAGTTTTTGGGCTGGAGAGCAGTACTTC	CASSFWAGEQYF
TRBV14	TRBJ2-7	TRBD1	-	TGTGCCAGCAGCCCACAGGGGGGCGAGCAGTACTTC	CASSPQGGEQYF
TRBV5-1	TRBJ2-3	TRBD2	few	TGCGCCAGCAGCTTGGGGACTAGCAGCGATTCGGGTACGCAGTATTTT	CASSLGTSSDSGTQYF
TRBV10-3	TRBJ1-2	-	few	TGTGCCATCAGTGAGGGCAGCGAGTATGGCTACACCTTC	CAISEGSEYGYTF
TRBV12-3/TRBV12-4	TRBJ1-1	TRBD1	-	TGTGCCAGCAGTCAAACAGGGGGGACTGAAGCTTTCTTT	CASSQTGGTEAFF
TRBV28	TRBJ2-2	-	few	TGTGCCACCCTCGAAGGTAGAACCGGGGAGCTGTTTTTT	CATLEGRTGELFF
TRBV6-5	TRBJ2-7	-	few	TGTGCCAGCAGAACCGGGACTGGCTACTCCTACGAGCAGTACTTC	CASRTGTGYSYEQYF
TRBV6-6	TRBJ1-5	TRBD1	-	TGTGCCAGCAGGTCCGGGACAGGGGACCGACAGCCCCAGCATTTT	CASRSGTGDRQPQHF
TRBV7-2	TRBJ2-4	-	-	TGTGCCAGCAGCTTAGCATATCGTAGGGGGCGGGGAAATCAGTACTTC	CASSLAYRRGRGNQYF
TRBV6-2/TRBV6-3	TRBJ2-7	-	-	TGTGCCAGCAGGCCCTCGGGGGGCGCCTCCTACGAGCAGTACTTC	CASRPSGGASYEQYF
TRBV6-5	TRBJ1-1	-	-	TGTGCCACCCGATCAGGACTCACTGAAGCTTTCTTT	CATRSGLTEAFF
TRBV20-1	TRBJ2-1	-	-	TGCAGTGCTGAAAAAAGAAGTAGCAATGAGCAGTTCTTC	CSAEKRSSNEQFF
TRBV29-1	TRBJ1-1	-	-	TGCAGCTCTGGGGGGGTAACCCATCGAGAAGCTTTCTTT	CSSGGVTHREAFF
TRBV7-2	TRBJ2-5	-	few	TGTGCCAGCAACTTACTGGCCGAAGAGACCCAGTACTTC	CASNLLAEETQYF
TRBV7-8	TRBJ1-2	TRBD1	many	TGTGCCAGCAGAGACAGGGGCTATGGCTACACCTTC	CASRDRGYGYTF
TRBV9	TRBJ2-5	TRBD1	many	TGTGCCAGCAGCGGAGGCGGGACAGGGGAAGAGACCCAGTACTTC	CASSGGGTGEETQYF
TRBV5-1	TRBJ2-3	-	few	TGCGCCAGCATCCGGGACTCCCAGGCGGATACGCAGTATTTT	CASIRDSQADTQYF
TRBV20-1	TRBJ2-3	-	-	TGCAGTGCTAACCACTTGGGCTTGACAGATACGCAGTATTTT	CSANHLGLTDTQYF
TRBV7-2	TRBJ2-3	TRBD2	few	TGTGCCAGCAGCCCCTACCTAGCGGACACAGATACGCAGTATTTT	CASSPYLADTDTQYF
TRBV7-2	TRBJ1-4	TRBD1	few	TGTGCCAGCAGCTCTTATACAGGGGTTGAAAAACTGTTTTTT	CASSSYTGVEKLFF
TRBV20-1	TRBJ1-1	-	few	TGCAGTGCAAGAGGACGGGGCGGGGCCACTGAAGCTTTCTTT	CSARGRGGATEAFF
TRBV6-5	TRBJ1-5	-	many	TGTGCCAGCAGTCCAGGGTGGAATCAGCCCCAGCATTTT	CASSPGWNQPQHF
TRBV29-1	TRBJ1-1	TRBD1	many	TGCAGCGTTGGACAGGGCCGTGAAGCTTTCTTT	CSVGQGREAFF
TRBV20-1	TRBJ1-2	-	-	TGCAGTGCTAGAGATGACGGGGTTCCCTATGGCTACACCTTC	CSARDDGVPYGYTF
TRBV28	TRBJ2-7	TRBD1	many	TGTGCCAGCAGTTCGATAGCCGGGACAGCATACGAGCAGTACTTC	CASSSIAGTAYEQYF
TRBV4-1	TRBJ2-7	TRBD2	few	TGCGCCAGCAGCCAAGTTAGCGGGGTCACCTACGAGCAGTACTTC	CASSQVSGVTYEQYF
TRBV7-7	TRBJ2-5	-	few	TGTGCCAGCAGCACAGGCTACCGGGACAAAGAGACCCAGTACTTC	CASSTGYRDKETQYF
TRBV6-5	TRBJ1-3	TRBD1	many	TGTGCCAGCAGTTCCGGGACAGGGGGCCTCCGCTCTGGAAACACCATATATTTT	CASSSGTGGLRSGNTIYF
TRBV7-2	TRBJ2-3	-	-	TGTGCCAGCAGCTTAGCCCCGACAGGTAGAGATACGCAGTATTTT	CASSLAPTGRDTQYF
TRBV7-9	TRBJ2-3	TRBD2	-	TGTGCCAGCAGCTCGATAGCGGGGGAAGGGAGAGATACGCAGTATTTT	CASSSIAGEGRDTQYF
TRBV7-9	TRBJ1-2	-	few	TGTGCCAGCAGCTTCCCGACAGAACTCAACTATGGCTACACCTTC	CASSFPTELNYGYTF
TRBV11-2	TRBJ1-6	-	-	TGTGCCAGCAGCTTAGATTCCCGGACAAGCTCCTATAATTCACCCCTCCACTTT	CASSLDSRTSSYNSPLHF
TRBV7-3	TRBJ1-2	TRBD1	few	TGTGCCAGCAAACACGGACAGGGGTCCAGCTATGGCTACACCTTC	CASKHGQGSSYGYTF
TRBV5-1	TRBJ2-5	-	-	TGCGCCAGCAGCTTGGGGGGGACCACTCAAGAGACCCAGTACTTC	CASSLGGTTQETQYF
TRBV5-6	TRBJ1-6	TRBD1	-	TGTGCCAGCACGCAGCCCGGGACAGGGGATTCACCCCTCCACTTT	CASTQPGTGDSPLHF
TRBV4-1	TRBJ1-1	TRBD1	many	TGCGCCAGCAGCCAAGGCTTACCGTTCGCGACAGGGAAGAACACTGAAGCTTTCTTT	CASSQGLPFATGKNTEAFF
TRBV9	TRBJ2-7	TRBD2	-	TGTGCCAGCAGCGTAAGATTAGCGGGGTTATACGAGCAGTACTTC	CASSVRLAGLYEQYF
TRBV5-1	TRBJ2-7	-	few	TGCGCCAGCAGCCCTCAGGAGGGAGTATACTACGAGCAGTACTTC	CASSPQEGVYYEQYF
TRBV5-1	TRBJ2-5	-	few	TGCGCCAGCAGCTGGCCCGAGCTCGCGATTAAAGTGGAGACCCAGTACTTC	CASSWPELAIKVETQYF
TRBV11-2	TRBJ2-4	-	few	TGTGCCAGCAGCTTAGCTGGGCCGGCCAAAAACATTCAGTACTTC	CASSLAGPAKNIQYF
TRBV7-3	TRBJ1-1	-	many	TGTGCCAGCAGCTTAACGGGAGACAGGAACACTGAAGCTTTCTTT	CASSLTGDRNTEAFF
TRBV4-2	TRBJ2-1	TRBD2	many	TGTGCCAGCAGCCCACTAGCGGGGGCTGGCAATGAGCAGTTCTTC	CASSPLAGAGNEQFF
TRBV5-6	TRBJ1-5	-	few	TGTGCCAGCAGCTTATCGCATAGCAATCAGCCCCAGCATTTT	CASSLSHSNQPQHF
TRBV7-2	TRBJ2-5	TRBD1	-	TGTGCCAGCAGCCTCACCTTTCCGACAGGGGGCATTGAGACCCAGTACTTC	CASSLTFPTGGIETQYF
TRBV6-2/TRBV6-3	TRBJ1-5	TRBD1	-	TGTGCCAGCAGTTACCCCGACAGGGTTGGTCAGCCCCAGCATTTT	CASSYPDRVGQPQHF
TRBV6-1	TRBJ2-3	-	many	TGTGCCAGCAGTGAAGGGCGGGCGGATACGCAGTATTTT	CASSEGRADTQYF
TRBV7-9	TRBJ2-7	TRBD1	-	TGTGCCAGCAGCTTACTAGGACAGGGAAGGTCCTACGAGCAGTACTTC	CASSLLGQGRSYEQYF
TRBV20-1	TRBJ2-4	TRBD1	-	TGCAGTGCCGAACAGGGGGCCGGGGAACACATAATAGCCAAAAACATTCAGTACTTC	CSAEQGAGEHIIAKNIQYF
TRBV4-3	TRBJ1-5	TRBD1	many	TGCGCCAGCAGCGCCGACAGGGGAGGTCAGCCCCAGCATTTT	CASSADRGGQPQHF
TRBV4-3	TRBJ2-7	-	few	TGCGCCAGCAGCCAAGGGTACATACTATCCTACGAGCAGTACTTC	CASSQGYILSYEQYF
TRBV7-9	TRBJ2-7	-	-	TGTGCCAGCAGCTTAGCCACCTGCTACGAGCAGTACTTC	CASSLATCYEQYF
TRBV12-3/TRBV12-4	TRBJ2-4	TRBD1	many	TGTGCCAGCAGATCACAGGGGCCGCTTCAGTACTTC	CASRSQGPLQYF
TRBV4-3	TRBJ2-3	-	few	TGCGCCAGCAGCCAAGACGGGGTCGGAAAAACAGATACGCAGTATTTT	CASSQDGVGKTDTQYF
TRBV9	TRBJ1-1	TRBD1	few	TGTGCCAGCAGCGTAGCCAGCCAGGGGGCTCGGACTGAAGCTTTCTTT	CASSVASQGARTEAFF
TRBV11-2	TRBJ2-2	TRBD1	-	TGTGCCAGCAGCTCCGACAGGGGGCTTCGACCCGGGGAGCTGTTTTTT	CASSSDRGLRPGELFF
TRBV10-3	TRBJ2-4	-	few	TGTGCCATCAGTGAGGGGTATCAGGGTACCAAAAACATTCAGTACTTC	CAISEGYQGTKNIQYF
TRBV6-2/TRBV6-3	TRBJ1-1	-	-	TGTGCCAGCAGTTACAGGGTGTTGAGCACTGAAGCTTTCTTT	CASSYRVLSTEAFF
TRBV7-9	TRBJ2-7	-	many	TGTGCCAGCAGTATGTTTGGGGTAATGAGATACGAGCAGTACTTC	CASSMFGVMRYEQYF